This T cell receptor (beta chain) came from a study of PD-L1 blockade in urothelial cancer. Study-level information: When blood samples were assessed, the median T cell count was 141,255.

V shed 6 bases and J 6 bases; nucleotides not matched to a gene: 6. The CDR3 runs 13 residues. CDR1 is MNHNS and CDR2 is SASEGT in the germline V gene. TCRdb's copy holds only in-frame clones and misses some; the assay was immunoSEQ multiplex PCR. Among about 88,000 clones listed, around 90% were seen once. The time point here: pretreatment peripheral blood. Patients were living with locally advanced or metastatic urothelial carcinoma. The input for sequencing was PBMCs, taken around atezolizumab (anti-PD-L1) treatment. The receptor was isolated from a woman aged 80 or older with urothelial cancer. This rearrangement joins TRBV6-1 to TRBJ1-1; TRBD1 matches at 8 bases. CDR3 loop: CASSGWDRPEAFF. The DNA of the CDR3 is TGTGCCAGCAGCGGTTGGGACAGGCCTGAAGCTTTCTTT.